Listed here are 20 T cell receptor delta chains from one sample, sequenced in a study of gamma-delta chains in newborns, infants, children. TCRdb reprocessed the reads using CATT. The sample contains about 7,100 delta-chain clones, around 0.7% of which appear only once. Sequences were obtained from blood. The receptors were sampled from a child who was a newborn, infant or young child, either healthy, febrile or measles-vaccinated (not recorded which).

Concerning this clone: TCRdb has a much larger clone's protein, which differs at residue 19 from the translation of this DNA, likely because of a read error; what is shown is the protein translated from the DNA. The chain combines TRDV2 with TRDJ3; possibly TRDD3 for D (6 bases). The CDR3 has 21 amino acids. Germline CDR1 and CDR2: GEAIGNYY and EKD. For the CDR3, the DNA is TGTGCCTGTGACACCGTTGGGGGGCCCGGGATTCGGTCCTGGGACACCCGACAGGTGTTTTTC. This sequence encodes CACDTVGGPGIRSWDTRQVFF.

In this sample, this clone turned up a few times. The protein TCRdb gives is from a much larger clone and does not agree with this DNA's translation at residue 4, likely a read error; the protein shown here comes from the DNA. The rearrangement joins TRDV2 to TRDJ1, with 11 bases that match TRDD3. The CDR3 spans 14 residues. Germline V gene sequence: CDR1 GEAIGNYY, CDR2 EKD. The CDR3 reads CACGTWGIQSKLIF. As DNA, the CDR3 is TGTGCCTGTGGCACCTGGGGGATACAGAGTAAACTCATCTTT.

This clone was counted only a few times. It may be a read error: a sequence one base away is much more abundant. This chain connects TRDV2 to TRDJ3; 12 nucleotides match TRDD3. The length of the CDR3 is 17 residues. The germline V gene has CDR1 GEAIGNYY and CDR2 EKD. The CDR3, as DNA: TGTGCCTGTGACGTACTGGGGGATACCTGGGACACCCGACGGATGTTTTTC. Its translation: CACDVLGDTWDTRRMFF.

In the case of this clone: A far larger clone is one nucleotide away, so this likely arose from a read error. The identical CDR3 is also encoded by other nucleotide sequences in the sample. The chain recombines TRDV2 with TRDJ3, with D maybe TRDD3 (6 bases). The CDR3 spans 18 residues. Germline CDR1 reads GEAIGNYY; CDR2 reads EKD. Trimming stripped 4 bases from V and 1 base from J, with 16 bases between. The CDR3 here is CACDTVGIVSWDTRQMFF. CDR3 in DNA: TGTGCCTGTGATACCGTGGGGATCGTGTCCTGGGACACCCGACAGATGTTTTTC.

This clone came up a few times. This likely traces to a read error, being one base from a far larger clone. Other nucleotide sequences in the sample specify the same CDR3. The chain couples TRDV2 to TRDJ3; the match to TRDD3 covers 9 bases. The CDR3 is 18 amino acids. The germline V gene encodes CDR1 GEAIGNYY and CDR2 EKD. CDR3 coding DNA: TGTGCCTGTGACACCGTACTGGGGGACTCCTGGGACACCCGACAGATGTTCTTC. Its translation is CACDTVLGDSWDTRQMFF.

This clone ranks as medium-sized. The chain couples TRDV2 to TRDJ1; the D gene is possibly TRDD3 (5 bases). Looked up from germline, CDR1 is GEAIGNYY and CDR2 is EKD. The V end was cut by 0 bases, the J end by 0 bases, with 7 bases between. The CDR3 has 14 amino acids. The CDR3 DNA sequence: TGTGCCTGTGACACCTGGGGAGACACCGATAAACTCATCTTT. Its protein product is CACDTWGDTDKLIF.

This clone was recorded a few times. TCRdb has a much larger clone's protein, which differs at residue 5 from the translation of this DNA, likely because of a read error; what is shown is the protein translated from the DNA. The CDR3 protein is CACDAGGYSSWDTRQMFF. The CDR3 region has the DNA TGTGCCTGTGACGCTGGGGGATATAGCTCCTGGGACACCCGACAGATGTTTTTC. The chain couples TRDV2 to TRDJ3; TRDD3 matches 10 bases. This CDR3 contains 18 residues. The junction had 4 bases not matched to a gene; V was cut back by 3 bases and J by 0 bases. Germline V CDR1 and CDR2: GEAIGNYY, EKD.

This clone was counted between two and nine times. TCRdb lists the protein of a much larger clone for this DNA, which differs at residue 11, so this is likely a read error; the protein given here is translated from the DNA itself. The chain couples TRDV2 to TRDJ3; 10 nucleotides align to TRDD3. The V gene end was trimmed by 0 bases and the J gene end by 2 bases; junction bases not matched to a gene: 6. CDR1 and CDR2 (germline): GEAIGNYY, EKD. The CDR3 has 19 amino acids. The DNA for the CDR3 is TGTGCCTGTGACACCGGGGGATACGGGAGCCCCTGGGACACCCGACAGATGTTTTTC. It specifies CACDTGGYGSPWDTRQMFF.

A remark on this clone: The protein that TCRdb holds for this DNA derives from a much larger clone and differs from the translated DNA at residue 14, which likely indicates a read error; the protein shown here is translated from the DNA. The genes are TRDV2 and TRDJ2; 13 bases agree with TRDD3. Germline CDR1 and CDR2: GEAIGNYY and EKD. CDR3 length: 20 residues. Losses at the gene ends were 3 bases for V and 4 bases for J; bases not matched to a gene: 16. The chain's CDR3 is CACDPLLGDTRVPSTAQLFF. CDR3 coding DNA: TGTGCCTGTGACCCACTACTGGGGGATACGCGGGTCCCTTCGACAGCACAACTCTTCTTT.

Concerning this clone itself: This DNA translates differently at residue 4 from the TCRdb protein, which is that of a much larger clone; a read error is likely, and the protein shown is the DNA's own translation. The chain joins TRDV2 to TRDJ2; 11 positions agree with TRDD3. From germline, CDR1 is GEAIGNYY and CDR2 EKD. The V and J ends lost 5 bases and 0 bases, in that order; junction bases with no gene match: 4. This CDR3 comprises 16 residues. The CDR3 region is CACGILGDTLTAQLFF. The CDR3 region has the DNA TGTGCCTGTGGTATACTGGGGGATACTTTGACAGCACAACTCTTCTTT.

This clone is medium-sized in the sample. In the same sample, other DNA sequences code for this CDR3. CDR3 amino acids: CACDKYWGSSWDTRQMFF. The CDR3 nucleotides are TGTGCCTGTGACAAGTACTGGGGGAGCTCCTGGGACACCCGACAGATGTTTTTC. The V call is TRDV2, the J call TRDJ3; 9 nucleotides agree with TRDD3. Trimming removed 2 bases from V and 0 bases from J; junction bases left unmatched: 4. Germline values: CDR1 GEAIGNYY, CDR2 EKD. The length of the CDR3 is 18 residues.

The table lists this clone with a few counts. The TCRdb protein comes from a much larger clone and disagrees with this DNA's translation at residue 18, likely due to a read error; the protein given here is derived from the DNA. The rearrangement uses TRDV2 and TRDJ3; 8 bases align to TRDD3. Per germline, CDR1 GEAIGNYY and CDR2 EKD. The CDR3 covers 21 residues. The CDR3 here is CACDTPDYWGGSSWDTRPMFF. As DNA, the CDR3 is TGTGCCTGTGACACGCCGGATTACTGGGGGGGTAGCTCCTGGGACACCCGACCGATGTTTTTC.

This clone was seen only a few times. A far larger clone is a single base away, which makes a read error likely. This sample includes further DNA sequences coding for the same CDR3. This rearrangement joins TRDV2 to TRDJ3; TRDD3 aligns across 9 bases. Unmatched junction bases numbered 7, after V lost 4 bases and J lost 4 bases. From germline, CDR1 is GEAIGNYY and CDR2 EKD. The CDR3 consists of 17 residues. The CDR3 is CACEYWGSSWDTRQMFF. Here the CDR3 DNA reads TGTGCCTGTGAGTACTGGGGGAGCTCTTGGGACACCCGACAGATGTTTTTC.

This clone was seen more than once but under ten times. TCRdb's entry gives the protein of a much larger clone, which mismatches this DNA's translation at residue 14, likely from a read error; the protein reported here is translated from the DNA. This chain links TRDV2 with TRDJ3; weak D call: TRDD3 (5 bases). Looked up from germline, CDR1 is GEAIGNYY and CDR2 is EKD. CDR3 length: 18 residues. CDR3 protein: CACDTVEGGSWDTQQMFF. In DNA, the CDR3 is TGTGCCTGTGACACCGTTGAGGGTGGCTCCTGGGACACCCAACAGATGTTTTTC.

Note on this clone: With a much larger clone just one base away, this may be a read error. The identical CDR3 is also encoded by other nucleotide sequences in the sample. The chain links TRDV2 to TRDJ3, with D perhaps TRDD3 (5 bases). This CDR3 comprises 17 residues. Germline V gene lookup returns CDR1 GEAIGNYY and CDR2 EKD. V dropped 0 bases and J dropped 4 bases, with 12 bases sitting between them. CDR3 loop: CACDTVLDPWDTRQMFF. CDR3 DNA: TGTGCCTGTGACACCGTACTGGACCCTTGGGACACCCGACAGATGTTTTTC.

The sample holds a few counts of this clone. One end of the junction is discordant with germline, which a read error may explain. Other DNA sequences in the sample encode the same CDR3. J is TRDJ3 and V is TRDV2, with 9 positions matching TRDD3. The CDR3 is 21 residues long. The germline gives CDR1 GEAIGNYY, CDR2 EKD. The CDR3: CACDTVSSWGMSSWDTRQMFF. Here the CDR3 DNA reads TGTGCCTGTGACACCGTCTCAAGCTGGGGGATGAGCTCCTGGGACACCCGACAGATGTTCTTC.

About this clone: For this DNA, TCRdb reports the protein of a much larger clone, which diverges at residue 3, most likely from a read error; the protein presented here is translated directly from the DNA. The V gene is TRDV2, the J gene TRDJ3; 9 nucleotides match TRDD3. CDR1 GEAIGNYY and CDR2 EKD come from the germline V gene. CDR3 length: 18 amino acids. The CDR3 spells CARDNTGGVSWDTRQMFF. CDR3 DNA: TGTGCCCGTGACAATACTGGGGGAGTCTCCTGGGACACCCGACAGATGTTTTTC.

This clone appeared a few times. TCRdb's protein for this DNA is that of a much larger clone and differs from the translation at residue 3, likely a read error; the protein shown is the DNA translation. As DNA, the CDR3 is TGTGCCTGGGACCTACTGGGGGATAGCTCCTGGGACACCCGACAGATGTTTTTC. It specifies CAWDLLGDSSWDTRQMFF. The V call is TRDV2, the J call TRDJ3, with 11 bases that match TRDD3. Germline V gene data show CDR1 as GEAIGNYY and CDR2 as EKD. The V gene end was trimmed by 7 bases and the J gene end by 0 bases; junction bases not matched to a gene: 7. This CDR3 is 18 amino acids long.

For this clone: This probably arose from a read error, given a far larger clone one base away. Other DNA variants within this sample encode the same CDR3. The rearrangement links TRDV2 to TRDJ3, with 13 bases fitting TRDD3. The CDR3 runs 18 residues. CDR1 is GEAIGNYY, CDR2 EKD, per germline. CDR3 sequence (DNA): TGTGCCTGTGACATACTGGGGGATACGCCTTGGGACACCCGACAGATGTTCTTC. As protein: CACDILGDTPWDTRQMFF.

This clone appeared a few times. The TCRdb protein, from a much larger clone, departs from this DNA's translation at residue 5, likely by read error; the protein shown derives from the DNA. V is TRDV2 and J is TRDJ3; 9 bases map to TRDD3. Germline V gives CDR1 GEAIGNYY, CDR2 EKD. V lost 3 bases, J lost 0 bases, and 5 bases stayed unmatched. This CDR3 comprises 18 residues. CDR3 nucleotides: TGTGCCTGTGACGCCGTACTGGGGGACTCCTGGGACACCCGACAGATGTTTTTC. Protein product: CACDAVLGDSWDTRQMFF.